Listed below are T cell receptor beta chains from one sample, sequenced in a study of cytomegalovirus exposure and HLA in healthy donors. The protocol was immunoSEQ multiplex PCR, while the TCRdb copy is restricted to in-frame clones and leaves out a portion. This repertoire includes roughly 120,000 clones. Input material: PBMCs. All receptors derive from a man younger than 40 in good health and CMV-seronegative. Both conserved end residues are part of each CDR3.

>TRBV29-1|TRBJ2-3
CSVEGGTSTDTQYF
>TRBV19|TRBJ2-3
CASRQASTDTQYF
>TRBV2|TRBJ1-2
CASSEEGQGADGYTF
>TRBV6-6|TRBJ2-7
CASSATLYSGEQYF
>TRBV15|TRBJ2-5
CATSSEQGRRETQYF
>TRBV5-1|TRBJ1-1
CASSLDGAGAFF
>TRBV11-3|TRBJ2-1
CASSLSGGRGEQFF
>TRBV6-1|TRBJ1-6
CASSEVGQGNSPLHF
>TRBV18|TRBJ1-4
CASSPGHTDEKLFF
>TRBV14|TRBJ2-7
CASSRMSGLWNEQYF
>TRBV5-1|TRBJ1-1
CASSIGPQGTNTEAFF
>TRBV25-1|TRBJ2-2
CASSEWETGELFF
>TRBV6-5|TRBJ2-5
CASRRGPETQYF
>TRBV15|TRBJ2-1
CATSIDPGLAGGAYNEQFF
>TRBV7-9|TRBJ2-2
CASSASGTGELFF
>TRBV7-6|TRBJ2-2
CASSYTSGGAGELFF
>TRBV6-4|TRBJ2-7
CASSPDRGQGQYF
>TRBV7-9|TRBJ1-2
CASSLSADRGGYTF
>TRBV14|TRBJ2-7
CASSPRAGLSYEQYF
>TRBV29-1|TRBJ2-4
CSVLALAKNIQYF
>TRBV5-6|TRBJ1-2
CASSLSRAGYTF
>TRBV7-6|TRBJ2-1
CASSPGLAGRNEQFF
>TRBV7-9|TRBJ2-5
CASSLGRGETQYF
>TRBV7-9|TRBJ1-4
CASSSLGQGSNTDLKLFF
>TRBV5-1|TRBJ1-3
CASSLAGQGGGNTIYF
>TRBV5-1|TRBJ2-1
CASSLNTDNEQFF
>TRBV28|TRBJ2-3
CASTTAYPPYQYF
>TRBV5-1|TRBJ1-5
CASSLEPDQPQHF
>TRBV11-2|TRBJ2-1
CASSQGLRHEQFF